This T cell receptor beta chain was sequenced in a study of coeliac disease. Measured with immunoSEQ multiplex PCR; TCRdb has only the in-frame clones, and not every one. Among approximately 6,500 clones listed, 60% to 70% were seen once. Germline assignment: CDR1 MNHGY and CDR2 SVAAGI. V lost 2 bases and J 0 bases, leaving 8 bases between the germline ends. The length of the CDR3 is 15 residues. This rearrangement joins TRBV6-9 to TRBJ2-1, with D unresolved. Input material: lamina propria lymphocytes from the gut. The clonotype comes from a man in his fifties or sixties with active celiac disease. Here the CDR3 DNA reads TGTGCCAGCAGTTATCTCACAAGCTCCTACAATGAGCAGTTCTTC. It codes for CASSYLTSSYNEQFF.